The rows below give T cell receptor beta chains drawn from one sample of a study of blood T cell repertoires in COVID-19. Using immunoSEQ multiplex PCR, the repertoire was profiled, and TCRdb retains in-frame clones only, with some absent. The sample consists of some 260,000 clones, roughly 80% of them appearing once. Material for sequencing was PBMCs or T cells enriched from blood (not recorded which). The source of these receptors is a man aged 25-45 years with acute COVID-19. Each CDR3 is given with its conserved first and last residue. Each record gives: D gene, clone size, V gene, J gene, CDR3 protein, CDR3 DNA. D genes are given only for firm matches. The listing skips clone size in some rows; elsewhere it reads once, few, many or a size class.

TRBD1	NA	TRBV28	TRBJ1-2	CASTGQNYGYTF	TGTGCCAGCACGGGACAGAACTATGGCTACACCTTC
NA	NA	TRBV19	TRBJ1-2	CASSTRRSSQGTGYTF	TGTGCCAGTAGTACTAGGCGTTCTTCCCAGGGTACTGGCTACACCTTC
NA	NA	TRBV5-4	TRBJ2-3	CASSSSSWRTDTQYF	TGTGCCAGCAGCTCATCCTCCTGGCGGACAGATACGCAGTATTTT
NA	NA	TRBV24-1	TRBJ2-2	CATSDLGAGDTGELFF	TGTGCCACCAGTGATTTAGGGGCAGGGGACACCGGGGAGCTGTTTTTT
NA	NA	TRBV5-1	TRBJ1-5	CASSLGTNNQPQHF	TGCGCCAGCAGCTTGGGGACAAACAATCAGCCCCAGCATTTT
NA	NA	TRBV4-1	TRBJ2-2	CASSFHTANTGELFF	TGCGCCAGCAGCTTTCACACCGCAAACACCGGGGAGCTGTTTTTT
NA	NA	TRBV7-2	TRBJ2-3	CASSGRSRDTQYF	TGTGCCAGCAGCGGCCGCTCCCGAGATACGCAGTATTTT
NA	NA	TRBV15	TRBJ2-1	CATSRDLRQPGYNEQFF	TGTGCCACCAGCAGAGACCTTCGACAACCGGGGTACAATGAGCAGTTCTTC
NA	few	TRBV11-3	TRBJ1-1	CASSFREGTEAFF	TGTGCCAGCAGCTTCAGGGAAGGGACTGAAGCTTTCTTT
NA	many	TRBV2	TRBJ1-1	CASIFGGLNTEAFF	TGTGCCAGCATTTTCGGTGGGCTGAACACTGAAGCTTTCTTT
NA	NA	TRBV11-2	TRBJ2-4	CASSLGGIQYF	TGTGCCAGCAGCTTAGGAGGCATTCAGTACTTC
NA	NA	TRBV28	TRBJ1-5	CASSRVSGNQPQHF	TGTGCCAGCAGTAGAGTGTCAGGGAATCAGCCCCAGCATTTT
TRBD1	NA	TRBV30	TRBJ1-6	CASDRSSSYNSPLHF	TGTGCCTCGGACAGGTCGAGCTCCTATAATTCACCCCTCCACTTT
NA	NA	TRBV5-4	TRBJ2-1	CASSSGLKLGYNEQFF	TGTGCCAGCAGCTCGGGACTCAAGCTCGGGTACAATGAGCAGTTCTTC
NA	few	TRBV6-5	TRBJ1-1	CASRGQIGTEAFF	TGTGCCAGCAGAGGACAGATTGGCACTGAAGCTTTCTTT
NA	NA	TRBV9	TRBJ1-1	CASSVQVLSEAFF	TGTGCCAGCAGCGTTCAGGTTTTGTCTGAAGCTTTCTTT
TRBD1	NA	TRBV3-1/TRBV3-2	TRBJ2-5	CASSQDPGGETQYF	TGTGCCAGCAGCCAAGACCCAGGGGGAGAGACCCAGTACTTC
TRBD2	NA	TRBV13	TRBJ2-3	CASSLVLAGEYGTQYF	TGTGCCAGCAGCTTAGTGCTAGCGGGGGAATATGGTACGCAGTATTTT
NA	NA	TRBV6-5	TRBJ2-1	CASTRTDYNEQFF	TGTGCCAGCACTAGGACAGATTACAATGAGCAGTTCTTC
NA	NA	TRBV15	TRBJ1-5	CATSRGNTGFQPQHF	TGTGCCACCAGCAGAGGGAACACAGGGTTTCAGCCCCAGCATTTT
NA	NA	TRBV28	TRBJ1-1	CASSLVKLAEAFF	TGTGCCAGCAGTTTAGTCAAACTGGCTGAAGCTTTCTTT
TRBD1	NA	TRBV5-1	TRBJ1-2	CASSPNRDSLGYTF	TGTGCCAGCAGTCCAAATAGGGACAGCCTAGGCTACACCTTC
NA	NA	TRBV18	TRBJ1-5	CASSLGRGNQPQHF	TGTGCCAGCTCACTCGGACGAGGGAATCAGCCCCAGCATTTT
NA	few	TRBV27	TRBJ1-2	CASSLWGNYGYTF	TGTGCCAGCAGTTTATGGGGCAACTATGGCTACACCTTC
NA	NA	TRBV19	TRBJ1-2	CASSSGLLIQVGYGYTF	TGTGCCAGTAGTTCAGGACTCCTAATCCAAGTCGGCTATGGCTACACCTTC
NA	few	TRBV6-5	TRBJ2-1	CASSEYLVSYNEQFF	TGTGCCAGCTCTGAGTACCTGGTTTCCTACAATGAGCAGTTCTTC
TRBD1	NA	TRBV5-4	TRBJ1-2	CASSMDRNYGYTF	TGTGCCAGCAGCATGGACAGGAACTATGGCTACACCTTC
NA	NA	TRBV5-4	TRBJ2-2	CASSFQGQNTGELFF	TGTGCCAGCAGCTTCCAAGGACAGAACACCGGGGAGCTGTTTTTT
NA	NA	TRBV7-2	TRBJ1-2	CASSATPLLGYTF	TGTGCCAGCAGCGCCACGCCCCTTCTCGGGTACACCTTC
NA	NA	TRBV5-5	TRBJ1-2	CASSFRSDYGYTF	TGTGCCAGCAGCTTTCGCAGTGACTATGGCTACACCTTC
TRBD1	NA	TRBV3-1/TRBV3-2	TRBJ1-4	CASSQGQEGGITNEKLFF	TGTGCCAGCAGCCAGGGACAGGAAGGAGGAATAACTAATGAAAAACTGTTTTTT
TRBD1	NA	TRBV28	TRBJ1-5	CASTDRVQPQHF	TGTGCCAGCACCGACAGGGTCCAGCCCCAGCATTTT
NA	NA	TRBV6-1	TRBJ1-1	CASSELGGTEAFF	TGTGCCAGCAGTGAACTAGGGGGCACTGAAGCTTTCTTT
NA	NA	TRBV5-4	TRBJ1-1	CASSHSPGLNTEAFF	TGTGCCAGCAGCCACAGCCCGGGATTGAACACTGAAGCTTTCTTT
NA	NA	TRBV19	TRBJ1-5	CASSIGTQGQPQHF	TGTGCCAGTAGTATCGGTACGCAGGGTCAGCCCCAGCATTTT
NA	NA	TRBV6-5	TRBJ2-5	CASITVSIRETQYF	TGTGCCAGCATTACAGTCTCGATACGAGAGACCCAGTACTTC
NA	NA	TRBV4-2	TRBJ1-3	CASSQDKEVGNTIYF	TGTGCCAGCAGCCAAGATAAAGAGGTTGGAAACACCATATATTTT
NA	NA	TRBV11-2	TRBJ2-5	CASSLGRQGVETQYF	TGTGCCAGCAGCTTAGGGCGGCAGGGTGTAGAGACCCAGTACTTC
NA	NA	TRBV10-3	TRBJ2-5	CAISESGGLPRGETQYF	TGTGCCATCAGTGAGTCGGGTGGACTCCCTCGGGGAGAGACCCAGTACTTC
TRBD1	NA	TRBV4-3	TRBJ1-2	CASSQGGRQGTYGYTF	TGCGCCAGCAGCCAAGGGGGCCGACAGGGCACCTATGGCTACACCTTC
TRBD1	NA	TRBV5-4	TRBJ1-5	CASSFGTDNQPQHF	TGTGCCAGCAGCTTCGGGACAGACAATCAGCCCCAGCATTTT
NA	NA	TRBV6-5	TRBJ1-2	CATEGRLRYGYTF	TGTGCCACCGAGGGCCGTTTGAGGTATGGCTACACCTTC
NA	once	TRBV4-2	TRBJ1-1	CASSQDSAVGRGAFF	TGTGCCAGCAGCCAAGACTCGGCTGTCGGTAGAGGGGCTTTCTTT
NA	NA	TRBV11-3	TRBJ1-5	CASSRGANQPQHF	TGTGCCAGCTCTCGAGGAGCCAATCAGCCCCAGCATTTT
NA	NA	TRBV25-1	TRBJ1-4	CASSPPRTNEKLFF	TGTGCCAGCAGCCCCCCCCGGACTAATGAAAAACTGTTTTTT
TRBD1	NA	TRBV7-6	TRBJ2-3	CASSLGRQGSWSDTQYF	TGTGCCAGCAGCTTAGGGCGACAGGGGTCGTGGTCAGATACGCAGTATTTT
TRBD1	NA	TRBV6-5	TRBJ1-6	CASRSGQLNSPLHF	TGTGCCAGCAGATCGGGACAGCTTAATTCACCCCTCCACTTT
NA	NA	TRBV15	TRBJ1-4	CATSNRPTALNEKLFF	TGTGCCACCAGCAACAGACCGACAGCTCTTAATGAAAAACTGTTTTTT
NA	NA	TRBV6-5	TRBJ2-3	CLPGRRTDTQYF	TGCCTCCCGGGGAGGAGGACAGATACGCAGTATTTT
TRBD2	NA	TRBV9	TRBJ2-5	CASSVVPSGVQETQYF	TGTGCCAGCAGCGTAGTACCTAGCGGGGTTCAAGAGACCCAGTACTTC
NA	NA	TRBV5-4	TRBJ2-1	CATSVSSYNEQFF	TGTGCCACTAGCGTAAGCTCCTACAATGAGCAGTTCTTC
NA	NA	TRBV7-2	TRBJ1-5	CASSSNLRQPQHF	TGTGCCAGCAGCTCAAACCTGCGCCAGCCCCAGCATTTT